Described below is a single T cell receptor beta chain sequence and its context. The data derive from a study of blood T cell repertoires in COVID-19. For the study at large: In each case, the material was cDNA or gDNA derived from T cells, B-cell-depleted T cells, or PBMCs.

Clones were read by immunoSEQ multiplex PCR, and TCRdb kept only the in-frame ones, dropping some. The sample lists roughly 390,000 clones, around 87% occurring once. The V end was cut by 4 bases, the J end by 2 bases, with 11 bases between. Germline V gene data show CDR1 as SNHLY and CDR2 as FYNNEI. The CDR3 covers 14 residues. This TCR derives from a woman in her twenties or thirties with COVID-19, enrolled during active disease. This chain joins TRBV2 and TRBJ2-5; D might be TRBD1 (6 bases). The sample comprised peripheral blood. CDR3: CASSVQGLQETQYF. CDR3 coding DNA: TGTGCCAGCAGTGTCCAGGGGCTACAAGAGACCCAGTACTTC.